The 31 T cell receptor beta chains given below trace back to one sample, sequenced in a study of cytomegalovirus exposure and HLA in healthy donors (dated by TCRdb to about 2017). Library creation used the immunoSEQ multiplex PCR assay. For the multiplex PCR, a mixture combining 60 forward primers for TCR Vbeta segments and 13 reverse primers for TCR Jbeta segments was used. TCRdb obtained this table from immuneACCESS and retained in-frame rearrangements with V and J assigned. These tables miss some clones; where compared with another copy, unresolved V genes account for less than half of the shortfall, and the remainder is unexplained. Present in this sample are 190,000 or so clones, around 81% of which were seen just once. 10% to 13% of the sample is in the top ten clones. The sample was PBMCs. The source is a woman in her forties or fifties in good health and CMV-seropositive.

This clone was seen once. The chain is built from TRBV4-2 and TRBJ1-1, with D possibly matching TRBD1 (5 bases). CDR1 is LGHNA and CDR2 is YNFKEQ in the germline V gene. CDR3 length: 15 residues. Trimming shortened V by 1 base and J by 0 bases, and 9 bases separated the two germline ends. The CDR3 DNA reads TGTGCCAGCAGCCAAGCGGGGGAAATGAACACTGAAGCTTTCTTT. This encodes CASSQAGEMNTEAFF.

The chain links TRBV7-9 to TRBJ2-6; TRBD1 agrees at 8 bases. J was trimmed by 2 bases and V by 2 bases; bases with no gene match: 8. Germline values: CDR1 SEHNR, CDR2 FQNEAQ (reference sequence). This CDR3 is 18 amino acids long. In nucleotides, the CDR3 is TGTGCCAGCAGCTTAAGGACAGGGAACCCCCCTGGGGCCAACGTCCTGACTTTC. Protein: CASSLRTGNPPGANVLTF.

J is TRBJ1-1 and V is TRBV28, with a possible D match to TRBD1 (6 bases). V dropped 5 bases and J dropped 0 bases, with 13 bases sitting between them. Germline V gives CDR1 MDHEN, CDR2 SYDVKM. The CDR3 has 15 residues. DNA of the CDR3: TGTGCCAGCAGTCGAGGGGGAACCCTGAACACTGAAGCTTTCTTT. It is translated as CASSRGGTLNTEAFF.

The chain employs TRBV6-6 and TRBJ2-1; perhaps TRBD1 as D (5 bases). Trimming removed 4 bases at V and 4 bases at J, with 11 bases between. Germline-derived CDR1 and CDR2 are MNHNY and SVGAGI (reference sequence). This CDR3 contains 14 residues. CDR3 amino acids: CASSSNRQYNEQFF. The CDR3 bases are TGTGCCAGCAGTTCCAACCGACAGTACAATGAGCAGTTCTTC.

This clone appeared a single time. The rearrangement links TRBV11-2 to TRBJ1-6; D gene unclear. The CDR3 is made up of 17 amino acids. V was clipped by 0 bases and J by 9 bases, with 18 bases between them. Germline V gene sequence: CDR1 SGHAT, CDR2 FQNNGV. In DNA, the CDR3 is TGTGCCAGCAGCTTAGAGTGGCGGGCACGGCATCGTTCACCCCTCCACTTT. Translated, it gives CASSLEWRARHRSPLHF.

The chain is built from TRBV7-9 and TRBJ2-5, with a possible D match to TRBD1 (6 bases). The CDR3 is made up of 14 amino acids. Deletions cut 3 bases from V and 1 base from J, with 9 bases between. Looked up from germline, CDR1 is SEHNR and CDR2 is FQNEAQ (reference sequence). CDR3 nucleotides: TGTGCCAGCAGCTTTTCAGGGGTCCAAGAGACCCAGTACTTC. Amino acids: CASSFSGVQETQYF.

This chain connects TRBV5-6 to TRBJ2-3; 12 nucleotides match TRBD2. V lost 2 bases, J lost 5 bases, and 9 bases stayed unmatched. This CDR3 is built from 17 residues. From germline, CDR1 is SGHDT and CDR2 YYEEEE. This chain's CDR3 is CASSFSSGGAGVDTQYF. The CDR3 DNA reads TGTGCCAGCAGCTTCTCTAGCGGGGGGGCCGGGGTAGATACGCAGTATTTT.

The rearrangement uses TRBV2 and TRBJ2-1, with 7 bases lining up with TRBD2. Germline-derived CDR1 and CDR2 are SNHLY and FYNNEI. This CDR3 has 12 amino acids. V trimming: 11 bases; J trimming: 0 bases; junction bases outside the gene matches: 1. CDR3 protein: CAWGGSYNEQFF. DNA of the CDR3: TGTGCCTGGGGGGGCTCCTACAATGAGCAGTTCTTC.

V gene TRBV28 combines with J gene TRBJ2-2, with 8 bases that match TRBD1. Germline V gives CDR1 MDHEN, CDR2 SYDVKM. V lost 5 bases and J lost 2; bases outside the gene matches: 4. The CDR3 length is 15 residues. DNA of the CDR3: TGTGCCAGCAGTGCACCAGGGGGCAACACCGGGGAGCTGTTTTTT. Translation: CASSAPGGNTGELFF.

This rearrangement joins TRBV30 to TRBJ2-7; D perhaps matches TRBD2 (7 bases). Looked up from germline, CDR1 is GTSNPN and CDR2 is SVGIG (reference sequence). The CDR3 is 16 amino acids. V shed 1 base and J shed 3 bases, with 19 bases lying between them. The CDR3 DNA follows: TGTGCCTGGAGTGCAGGAAGACTAGGGGGGGACTACGAGCAGTACTTC. Encoded protein: CAWSAGRLGGDYEQYF. The full variable domain, with the rest looked up from reference TRBV30 and TRBJ2-7, is SQTIHQWPATLVQPVGSPLSLECTVEGTSNPNLYWYRQAAGRGLQLLFYSVGIGQISSEVPQNLSASRPQDRQFILSSKKLLLSDSGFYLCAWSAGRLGGDYEQYFGPGTRLTVT.

This chain uses TRBV5-1 with TRBJ2-1, with a weak D call TRBD1 (5 bases). Deletions cut 1 base from V and 7 bases from J, with 12 bases between. There are 14 residues in the CDR3. From germline, CDR1 is SGHRS and CDR2 YFSETQ. Here the CDR3 reads CASSLLAGSNEQFF. Here the CDR3 DNA reads TGCGCCAGCAGCTTGTTGGCAGGGTCAAATGAGCAGTTCTTC.

V gene TRBV11-2 combines with J gene TRBJ2-7; a weak D match, TRBD2 (6 bases). The length of the CDR3 is 13 residues. Trimming took 5 bases from V and 3 from J, leaving 11 bases between them. Per germline, CDR1 SGHAT and CDR2 FQNNGV. The CDR3 reads CASSRSGDYEQYF. The CDR3 DNA reads as TGTGCCAGCAGCCGCTCGGGGGACTACGAGCAGTACTTC.

This clone was observed once. The rearrangement links TRBV15 to TRBJ1-1; D is uncertain. This CDR3 has 17 amino acids. Trimming took off 1 base at V and 6 bases at J, with 21 bases between the two ends. CDR1 and CDR2 (germline): LNHNV, YYDKDF (reference sequence). CDR3 sequence reads: CATSRGINPTRFAEAFF. CDR3 nucleotide sequence: TGTGCCACCAGCAGAGGAATAAATCCGACAAGGTTCGCTGAAGCTTTCTTT.

CDR3 loop: CASSQDPTGRGEKLFF. CDR3 in DNA: TGTGCCAGCAGCCAAGATCCGACAGGCCGGGGTGAAAAACTGTTTTTT. The gene calls are TRBV5-4 and TRBJ1-4; a weak D match, TRBD1 (6 bases). This CDR3 has 16 residues. Germline lookup yields CDR1 SGHNT and CDR2 YYREEE (reference sequence). V was clipped by 4 bases and J by 7 bases, with 20 bases between them.

The rearrangement links TRBV4-1 to TRBJ2-7; 10 bases align to TRBD2. Trimming cost V 2 bases and J 3 bases; bases outside gene matches: 4. This CDR3 region has 15 residues. Per the germline V gene, CDR1 is MGHRA and CDR2 is YSYEKL. In nucleotides, the CDR3 is TGCGCCAGCAGCCAAAAACTAGCGGGGCACTACGAGCAGTACTTC. Encoded protein: CASSQKLAGHYEQYF.

This chain uses TRBV6-6 with TRBJ1-4; 7 bases map to TRBD1. Germline V CDR1 and CDR2: MNHNY, SVGAGI (reference sequence). The CDR3 loop spans 16 amino acids. J lost 7 bases, V lost 6 bases, and 14 bases had no gene match. CDR3 sequence reads: CASRTQTGAGSEKLFF. CDR3 nucleotides: TGTGCCAGCAGGACCCAAACAGGGGCAGGAAGTGAAAAACTGTTTTTT.

This clone showed up just once. The gene calls are TRBV14 and TRBJ2-1; TRBD1 matches at 7 bases. Germline loops: CDR1 SGHDN, CDR2 FVKESK. The CDR3 is 14 residues long. Trimming at V came to 1 base and at J to 10 bases, leaving 7 bases not matched to a gene. CDR3 sequence: CASSQGRWGQEQFF. CDR3 coding DNA: TGTGCCAGCAGCCAAGGTCGATGGGGACAGGAGCAGTTCTTC.

Note on this clone: Other DNA sequences in the sample encode the same CDR3. The rearrangement links TRBV28 to TRBJ1-1, with TRBD1 as a possible D gene (5 bases). In germline, CDR1 is MDHEN, CDR2 SYDVKM. Trimming stripped 3 bases from V and 9 bases from J, with 26 bases between. The CDR3 extends over 17 amino acids. CDR3 nucleotide sequence: TGTGCCAGCAGTTTCGGGTATGGGCAGGGACTCGGCCCCCAAGCTTTCTTT. This encodes CASSFGYGQGLGPQAFF.

V usage is TRBV2 and J usage is TRBJ2-3, with TRBD2 identical over 14 bases. This CDR3 is 14 amino acids long. Germline loops: CDR1 SNHLY, CDR2 FYNNEI. Germline trimming cut 8 bases from V and 7 bases from J; bases unmatched to any gene: 5. As DNA, the CDR3 is TGTGCCAGCCTTGGACTAGCGGGGGGTTATACGCAGTATTTT. Residues: CASLGLAGGYTQYF.

In nucleotides, the CDR3 is TGTGCCAGCAGCCAAGAAGAGGGGTCTAGGGGGCCGCTCGGAGATACGCAGTATTTT. Its translation is CASSQEEGSRGPLGDTQYF. The V gene is TRBV14, the J gene TRBJ2-3; 7 bases map to TRBD1. The J segment lost 5 bases and the V segment lost 0 bases, leaving 17 bases of the junction unmatched. This CDR3 comprises 19 residues. Germline CDR1 and CDR2: SGHDN and FVKESK. Together with reference TRBV14 and TRBJ2-3, the CDR3 gives the full variable domain: EAGVTQFPSHSVIEKGQTVTLRCDPISGHDNLYWYRRVMGKEIKFLLHFVKESKQDESGMPNNRFLAERTGGTYSTLKVQPAELEDSGVYFCASSQEEGSRGPLGDTQYFGPGTRLTVL.

The CDR3 here is CSVGGGTEAFF. The CDR3 DNA sequence: TGCAGCGTTGGAGGGGGCACTGAAGCTTTCTTT. The V and J genes are TRBV29-1 and TRBJ1-1, with D maybe TRBD1 (6 bases). The CDR3 covers 11 residues. With 4 bases removed from V and 4 bases from J, the gap between germline ends came to 7 bases. Per germline, CDR1 SQVTM and CDR2 ANQGSEA.

The chain couples TRBV9 to TRBJ2-5, with a possible D match to TRBD2 (6 bases). CDR1 and CDR2 (germline): SGDLS, YYNGEE. Trimming left V 0 bases short and J 3 bases short, with 9 bases between. This CDR3 comprises 14 residues. The CDR3 DNA sequence: TGTGCCAGCAGCGTAGGACTAGAAAAAGAGACCCAGTACTTC. Translated: CASSVGLEKETQYF.

The chain has TRBV11-2 and TRBJ1-1; TRBD1 matches at 7 bases. Germline loops: CDR1 SGHAT, CDR2 FQNNGV. The J segment lost 6 bases and the V segment lost 5 bases, leaving 9 bases of the junction unmatched. This CDR3 comprises 14 residues. Here the CDR3 reads CASSDQGQYAEAFF. Written as DNA, the CDR3 is TGTGCCAGCAGCGACCAGGGACAGTACGCTGAAGCTTTCTTT.

V is TRBV7-9 and J is TRBJ1-1; TRBD1 matches at 7 bases. The CDR3 runs to 17 residues. With 3 bases clipped from V and 1 base from J, the junction kept 11 bases outside the gene matches. Germline assignment: CDR1 SEHNR and CDR2 FQNEAQ (reference sequence). The CDR3 nucleotides are TGTGCCAGCAGCTTGGGAAATTGGGACAGTAAGAACACTGAAGCTTTCTTT. Its translation: CASSLGNWDSKNTEAFF.

This sequence joins TRBV29-1 and TRBJ2-7; D gene ambiguous. The CDR3 spans 11 residues. Trimming cost V 4 bases and J 4 bases, with 8 bases left between them. Germline CDR1 is SQVTM and CDR2 is ANQGSEA. CDR3 DNA: TGCAGCGTTGGCGTTTCGTACGAGCAGTACTTC. Translation: CSVGVSYEQYF.

V gene TRBV4-1 combines with J gene TRBJ1-1; D possibly corresponds to TRBD1 (5 bases). In germline, CDR1 is MGHRA, CDR2 YSYEKL. The V end was cut by 4 bases, the J end by 3 bases, with 15 bases between. The CDR3 is 15 amino acids. The CDR3 nucleotides are TGCGCCAGCAGCCCGACTGCGGGGCGAGACACTGAAGCTTTCTTT. Encoded protein: CASSPTAGRDTEAFF.

CDR3 amino acids: CASRSSEGFWTEAFF. The CDR3 DNA reads TGTGCCAGCAGATCCTCGGAGGGGTTCTGGACTGAAGCTTTCTTT. This sequence joins TRBV2 and TRBJ1-1; D is possibly TRBD1 (5 bases). V was shortened by 6 bases and J by 5 bases, with 19 bases between the two germline ends. Germline V gene data show CDR1 as SNHLY and CDR2 as FYNNEI. This CDR3 has 15 residues.

The rearrangement uses TRBV30 and TRBJ2-1; 7 bases map to TRBD2. In germline, CDR1 is GTSNPN, CDR2 SVGIG (reference sequence). With V trimmed by 2 bases and J by 2 bases, 6 bases remained unmatched. CDR3 size: 15 residues. For the CDR3, the DNA is TGTGCCTGGAGTCGCCTGAGCGGGACCTACAATGAGCAGTTCTTC. It encodes CAWSRLSGTYNEQFF.

Note on this clone: Germline and junction disagree at one end, which may indicate a read error. V is TRBV28 and J is TRBJ2-3; D gene unclear. Per germline, CDR1 MDHEN and CDR2 SYDVKM. This CDR3 has 13 amino acids. The CDR3 DNA reads as TGTGCCAGCAGTTCACCTCACTCCAGACGGAGTCGTTTT. Its translation is CASSSPHSRRSRF. Supplemented by reference TRBV28 and TRBJ2-3, the full variable domain reads DVKVTQSSRYLVKRTGEKVFLECVQDMDHENMFWYRQDPGLGLRLIYFSYDVKMKEKGDIPEGYSVSREKKERFSLILESASTNQTSMYLCASSSPHSRRSRFGPGTRLTVL.

The V call is TRBV27, the J call TRBJ1-2; 7 bases are a match to TRBD1. The CDR3 contains 15 residues. Trimming removed 6 bases from V and 1 base from J; junction bases left unmatched: 8. CDR1 is MNHEY and CDR2 is SMNVEV in the germline V gene (reference sequence). CDR3: CASSSPDRVNYGYTF. In DNA form, the CDR3 reads TGTGCCAGCAGCTCCCCTGACAGGGTTAACTATGGCTACACCTTC.

V and J are TRBV9 and TRBJ2-7; 8 nucleotides align to TRBD1. J lost 5 bases, V lost 4 bases, and 8 bases had no gene match. Germline V gives CDR1 SGDLS, CDR2 YYNGEE. The CDR3 runs 14 residues. This CDR3 reads CASSPRTGLNEQYF. The CDR3 region has the DNA TGTGCCAGCAGCCCAAGGACAGGGTTGAACGAGCAGTACTTC.